Listed below are T cell receptor beta chains from one sample, sequenced in a study of T-cell memory formation after mild COVID-19. TCRdb re-analysed the 5' RACE reads in MiXCR, keeping a single row per CDR3 protein. The sample has some 450,000 distinct CDR3 sequences, 20% seen once. The sample comprised PBMCs or a T cell subset sorted from them (not recorded which). The receptor set was obtained from an adult woman who had mild COVID-19 (a few samples of this study predate the infection). Cell type and time point are not known. Both conserved end residues are part of each CDR3. The D gene is left open where the match is weak. Clone size is shown for a subset of rows, as once, few, many or a class of expanded clone.

clone size,V gene,CDR3 length,D gene,J gene,CDR3 DNA,CDR3 protein
NA,TRBV2,13,TRBD1,TRBJ2-1,TGTGCCAGCAGTATCACAGGGGTCAATGAGCAGTTCTTC,CASSITGVNEQFF
few,TRBV6-2/TRBV6-3,13,NA,TRBJ1-1,TGTGCCAGCAGCCCGGACTATTACACTGAAGCTTTCTTT,CASSPDYYTEAFF
few,TRBV20-1,13,NA,TRBJ1-1,TGCAGTGCTGCCGGGCCTTCGAACACTGAAGCTTTCTTT,CSAAGPSNTEAFF
few,TRBV2,13,NA,TRBJ2-7,TGTGCCAGCAGTGAAACAGCTACCTACGAGCAGTACTTC,CASSETATYEQYF
few,TRBV12-3/TRBV12-4,15,NA,TRBJ1-1,TGTGCCAGCAGCCCCCACGGGACCTTGAACACTGAAGCTTTCTTT,CASSPHGTLNTEAFF
few,TRBV6-2/TRBV6-3,16,TRBD1,TRBJ2-2,TGTGCCAGCAGGCCTTCCGGGACAGGGGGTCCCGGGGAGCTGTTTTTT,CASRPSGTGGPGELFF
few,TRBV18,14,NA,TRBJ2-5,TGTGCCAGCTCACCCCAGGGACAACAAGAGACCCAGTACTTC,CASSPQGQQETQYF
NA,TRBV29-1,15,TRBD1,TRBJ1-1,TGCAGCGTCCTAACCGTGGACAGGGGGAACCCTGAAGCTTTCTTT,CSVLTVDRGNPEAFF
NA,TRBV7-2,15,NA,TRBJ2-5,TGTGCCAGCAGCTTAACCCCTACCCGAGGGGAGACCCAGTACTTC,CASSLTPTRGETQYF
NA,TRBV7-9,13,NA,TRBJ1-4,TGTGCCAGCACGGAGGGATCAGGTGAAAAACTGTTTTTT,CASTEGSGEKLFF
NA,TRBV5-1,14,NA,TRBJ2-7,TGCGCCAGCTTACCCGACATTTCCACCTCCGAGCAGTACTTC,CASLPDISTSEQYF
NA,TRBV24-1,13,NA,TRBJ1-2,TGTGCCACCAGTGATCCTCAGGCGTATGGCTACACCTTC,CATSDPQAYGYTF
once,TRBV7-9,14,TRBD2,TRBJ2-7,TGTGCCAGCAGCTTCGAGCGGGAATGGGACGAGCAGTACTTC,CASSFEREWDEQYF
NA,TRBV28,15,TRBD1,TRBJ1-5,TGTGCCAGCAGACAACGGGACAGGGGCAATCAGCCCCAGCATTTT,CASRQRDRGNQPQHF
few,TRBV27,13,NA,TRBJ1-1,TGTGCCAGCAGTCCCGTATGGGGGTACGATGCTTTCTTT,CASSPVWGYDAFF
few,TRBV4-1,15,NA,TRBJ2-1,TGCGCCAGCAGCCAAGATAGAACGGTGACTAATGAGCAGTTCTTC,CASSQDRTVTNEQFF
NA,TRBV5-5,15,TRBD1,TRBJ1-1,TGTGCCAGCAGCACAGCCGGGACAGGGAACACTGAAGCTTTCTTT,CASSTAGTGNTEAFF
many,TRBV11-1,12,NA,TRBJ2-7,TGTGCCAGCAGCTTAGAGGGTGGCGAGCAGTACTTC,CASSLEGGEQYF
NA,TRBV29-1,12,TRBD1,TRBJ2-7,TGCAGCGTGAACAGGGGGCAAAGGGAGCAGTACTTC,CSVNRGQREQYF
many,TRBV11-2,15,TRBD1,TRBJ2-1,TGTGCCAGCAGCTCCTCGGACAGGGGCGACAATGAGCAGTTCTTC,CASSSSDRGDNEQFF
NA,TRBV4-2,19,TRBD2,TRBJ2-5,TGTGCCAGCAGCCAAGCGATTTGGACTAGCGGGGGTTGGCAAGAGACCCAGTACTTC,CASSQAIWTSGGWQETQYF
NA,TRBV6-1,14,TRBD1,TRBJ2-7,TGTGCCGGCAGACAGGGGATATTCTCCTACGAGCAGTACTTC,CAGRQGIFSYEQYF
few,TRBV5-1,15,TRBD1,TRBJ1-1,TGCGCCAGCAGCTTCCTGACAGGGATCAACACTGAAGCTTTCTTT,CASSFLTGINTEAFF
once,TRBV5-1,14,NA,TRBJ2-1,TGCGCCAGCAGCTTGATAGTCGGTGCCAATGAGCAGTTCTTC,CASSLIVGANEQFF
NA,TRBV4-1,19,TRBD1,TRBJ1-5,TGCGCCAGCAGCCAGCTACCGGGACAGGGCTCCGGGGGCAATCAGCCCCAGCATTTT,CASSQLPGQGSGGNQPQHF
NA,TRBV27,15,NA,TRBJ1-2,TGTGCCAGCAGTTCTACACGCAACAGGGTGGATGGCTACACCTTC,CASSSTRNRVDGYTF
NA,TRBV7-8,15,NA,TRBJ2-4,TGTGCCAGCAGCTTATTGTTAGGGCAGGGATACATTCAGTACTTC,CASSLLLGQGYIQYF
NA,TRBV7-9,12,NA,TRBJ1-5,TGTGCCAGCAGCTTAGGAGGGGAGCCCCAGCATTTT,CASSLGGEPQHF